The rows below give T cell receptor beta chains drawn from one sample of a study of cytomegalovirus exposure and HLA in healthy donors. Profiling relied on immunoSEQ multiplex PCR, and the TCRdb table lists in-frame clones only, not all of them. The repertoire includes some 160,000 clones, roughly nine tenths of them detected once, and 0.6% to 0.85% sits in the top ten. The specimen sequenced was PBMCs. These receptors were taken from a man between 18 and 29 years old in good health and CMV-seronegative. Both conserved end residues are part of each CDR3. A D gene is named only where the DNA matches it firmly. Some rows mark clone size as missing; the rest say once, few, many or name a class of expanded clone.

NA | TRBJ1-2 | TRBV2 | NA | CASSRSHGYTF | TGTGCCAGTTCCCGGTCCCATGGCTACACCTTC
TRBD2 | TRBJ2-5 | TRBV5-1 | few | CASSSTSSETQYF | TGCGCCAGCAGCTCGACTAGCAGCGAGACCCAGTACTTC
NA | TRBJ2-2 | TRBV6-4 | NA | CASSEEGWTGELFF | TGTGCCAGCAGTGAAGAGGGTTGGACCGGGGAGCTGTTTTTT
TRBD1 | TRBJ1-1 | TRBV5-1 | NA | CASSPRGQETEAFF | TGCGCCAGCAGCCCCAGGGGGCAGGAGACTGAAGCTTTCTTT
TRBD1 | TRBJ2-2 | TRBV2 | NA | CASSDEVFMGQGISGELFF | TGTGCCAGCAGTGATGAAGTCTTCATGGGACAGGGTATATCCGGGGAGCTGTTTTTT
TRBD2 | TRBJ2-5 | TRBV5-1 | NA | CASLPRRLAGDETQYF | TGCGCCAGCCTCCCCCGCCGACTAGCGGGGGATGAGACCCAGTACTTC
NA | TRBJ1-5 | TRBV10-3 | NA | CAISESMTPNNQPQHF | TGTGCCATCAGTGAGTCGATGACACCCAACAATCAGCCCCAGCATTTT
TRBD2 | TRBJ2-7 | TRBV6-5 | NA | CASKEYRTSSYEQYF | TGTGCCAGCAAAGAATACAGGACTAGCTCCTACGAGCAGTACTTC
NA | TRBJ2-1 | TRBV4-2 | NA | CASSHRAAGSSYNEQFF | TGTGCCAGCAGCCACCGGGCCGCGGGGAGCTCCTACAATGAGCAGTTCTTC
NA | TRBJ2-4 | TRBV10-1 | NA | CASSDNKNIQYF | TGCGCCAGCAGTGACAACAAAAACATTCAGTACTTC
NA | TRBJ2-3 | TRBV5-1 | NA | CASSLEGGAGDTQYF | TGCGCCAGCAGCTTGGAGGGCGGTGCGGGAGATACGCAGTATTTT